The rows below give T cell receptor beta chains drawn from one sample of a study of T cell repertoires in cytomegalovirus infection. Antigens of these TCRs are unknown. One entry per CDR3 protein results from TCRdb running MiXCR on the reads. The profile shows approximately 910,000 distinct CDR3 sequences, 31% of them singletons. Sequenced material: cultured CD8+ T cells from PBMCs, taken from culture after CMV antigen stimulation. Receptors originate from a human donor in good health (CMV status not recorded). Some clones in this sample may be carry-over from other donors' samples. CDR3s include the opening cysteine and the closing phenylalanine or tryptophan. The D gene is left open where the match is weak. Not every row has a clone size; where given, it reads once, few, many or a size class.

many | . | TRBJ2-7 | TRBV12-3/TRBV12-4 | CASSLGALGGPLSYEQYF | TGTGCCAGCAGTTTAGGGGCGCTAGGGGGTCCCCTCTCCTACGAGCAGTACTTC
. | . | TRBJ2-1 | TRBV6-5 | CASSYARGSYNEQFF | TGTGCCAGCAGTTACGCAAGGGGCTCCTACAATGAGCAGTTCTTC
many | TRBD2 | TRBJ2-1 | TRBV6-1 | CASSESLLSGGPSYNEQFF | TGTGCCAGCAGTGAATCCCTCTTAAGCGGGGGGCCGTCCTACAATGAGCAGTTCTTC
few | . | TRBJ1-2 | TRBV9 | CASSVNVQGTPNYGYTF | TGTGCCAGCAGCGTAAACGTACAGGGCACTCCTAACTATGGCTACACCTTC
. | TRBD2 | TRBJ2-3 | TRBV4-2 | CASSQELAGGLVDTQYF | TGTGCCAGCAGCCAAGAACTAGCGGGGGGGCTGGTAGATACGCAGTATTTT
few | . | TRBJ1-1 | TRBV19 | CASSIVDGNTEAFF | TGTGCCAGTAGTATAGTGGACGGGAACACTGAAGCTTTCTTT
many | TRBD2 | TRBJ2-1 | TRBV7-9 | CASGEGLGSYNEQFF | TGTGCCAGCGGGGAGGGACTGGGCTCCTACAATGAGCAGTTCTTC
. | . | TRBJ2-1 | TRBV7-8 | CASSPWGGLNEQFF | TGTGCCAGCAGCCCCTGGGGAGGACTCAATGAGCAGTTCTTC
. | . | TRBJ2-5 | TRBV12-3/TRBV12-4 | CASTLLGAEETQYF | TGTGCCAGCACCTTACTAGGGGCCGAAGAGACCCAGTACTTC
. | . | TRBJ1-1 | TRBV6-5 | CASSYSPGKRHTEAFF | TGTGCCAGCAGTTACTCCCCGGGAAAACGACACACTGAAGCTTTCTTT
. | . | TRBJ2-3 | TRBV4-1 | CASSQVIGKVTDTQYF | TGCGCCAGCAGCCAAGTCATTGGGAAAGTCACAGATACGCAGTATTTT
many | TRBD1 | TRBJ1-4 | TRBV12-3/TRBV12-4 | CASSLYPRQGTNEKLFF | TGTGCCAGCAGTCTGTATCCGAGACAGGGGACTAATGAAAAACTGTTTTTT
. | . | TRBJ1-5 | TRBV4-1 | CASSQRLEQEPQHF | TGCGCCAGCAGCCAAAGGCTCGAGCAGGAGCCCCAGCATTTT
. | . | TRBJ2-7 | TRBV12-3/TRBV12-4 | CASSLVGYLIEQYF | TGTGCCAGCAGTTTAGTCGGGTACCTGATCGAGCAGTACTTC
. | . | TRBJ1-2 | TRBV27 | CASSELPGVGDAYGCTF | TGTGCCAGCAGTGAGCTCCCCGGGGTAGGGGACGCCTATGGCTGCACCTTC
. | . | TRBJ2-2 | TRBV29-1 | CSVADDPELFF | TGCAGCGTCGCCGACGACCCGGAGCTGTTTTTT
. | TRBD1 | TRBJ2-1 | TRBV27 | CACSRGQGVHNEQFF | TGTGCCTGCAGCCGAGGACAGGGCGTCCACAATGAGCAGTTCTTC
few | TRBD1 | TRBJ1-2 | TRBV12-3/TRBV12-4 | CASTSDRVNYGYTF | TGTGCCAGCACCTCTGACAGGGTTAACTATGGCTACACCTTC
many | . | TRBJ2-1 | TRBV4-1 | CASSHTGTSYNEQFF | TGCGCCAGCAGCCACACCGGGACAAGTTACAATGAGCAGTTCTTC
few | . | TRBJ2-3 | TRBV10-2 | CASKSDTQYF | TGCGCCAGCAAGTCAGATACGCAGTATTTT
few | . | TRBJ1-3 | TRBV28 | CASSSLTTGLSGNTIYF | TGTGCCAGCAGTTCGCTAACTACTGGACTCTCTGGAAACACCATATATTTT
many | . | TRBJ2-5 | TRBV7-9 | CASSFLGTHQETQYF | TGTGCCAGCAGCTTTTTAGGGACCCACCAAGAGACCCAGTACTTC
few | . | TRBJ1-1 | TRBV29-1 | CSVAGGERTEAFF | TGCAGCGTTGCAGGAGGGGAGCGGACTGAAGCTTTCTTT
few | . | TRBJ1-5 | TRBV10-3 | CAISEGVQPQHF | TGTGCCATCAGTGAGGGGGTTCAGCCCCAGCATTTT
. | . | TRBJ2-2 | TRBV28 | CASSLIPQTVAGELFF | TGTGCCAGCAGCCTAATCCCGCAGACTGTCGCCGGGGAGCTGTTTTTT
. | . | TRBJ1-5 | TRBV4-2 | CASSQGGQSNQPQHF | TGTGCCAGCAGCCAAGGTGGACAGAGCAATCAGCCCCAGCATTTT
few | TRBD1 | TRBJ1-2 | TRBV12-3/TRBV12-4 | CASSLYLTGLYGYTF | TGTGCCAGCAGTTTATATTTGACAGGGCTATATGGCTACACCTTC
. | . | TRBJ2-5 | TRBV10-2 | CASRLDARETQYF | TGCGCCAGCAGACTAGACGCCAGGGAGACCCAGTACTTC
few | . | TRBJ1-1 | TRBV7-6 | CASSPAARGNTEAFF | TGTGCCAGCAGCCCTGCGGCCAGGGGGAACACTGAAGCTTTCTTT
many | . | TRBJ1-4 | TRBV7-8 | CASSLISPNEKLFF | TGTGCCAGCAGCTTAATCAGTCCTAATGAAAAACTGTTTTTT
many | TRBD1 | TRBJ1-1 | TRBV19 | CASTLGQGNTEAFF | TGTGCCAGTACTTTGGGACAGGGAAACACTGAAGCTTTCTTT
. | . | TRBJ1-6 | TRBV19 | CASGPSNSPLHF | TGTGCCAGCGGACCGAGTAATTCACCCCTCCACTTT
. | . | TRBJ1-1 | TRBV27 | CASSNDVEAFF | TGTGCCAGCAGCAACGACGTTGAAGCTTTCTTT
. | TRBD2 | TRBJ2-1 | TRBV11-2 | CASSLGPGLWTSGGKGNEQFF | TGTGCCAGCAGCTTAGGCCCAGGCCTCTGGACTAGCGGGGGTAAGGGGAATGAGCAGTTCTTC
. | . | TRBJ1-6 | TRBV5-4 | CASSLGGVTLHF | TGTGCCAGCAGCTTGGGGGGCGTAACCCTCCACTTT
few | TRBD1 | TRBJ2-3 | TRBV7-9 | CASSPRSGQNTDTQYF | TGTGCCAGCAGCCCGCGCTCGGGACAGAACACAGATACGCAGTATTTT